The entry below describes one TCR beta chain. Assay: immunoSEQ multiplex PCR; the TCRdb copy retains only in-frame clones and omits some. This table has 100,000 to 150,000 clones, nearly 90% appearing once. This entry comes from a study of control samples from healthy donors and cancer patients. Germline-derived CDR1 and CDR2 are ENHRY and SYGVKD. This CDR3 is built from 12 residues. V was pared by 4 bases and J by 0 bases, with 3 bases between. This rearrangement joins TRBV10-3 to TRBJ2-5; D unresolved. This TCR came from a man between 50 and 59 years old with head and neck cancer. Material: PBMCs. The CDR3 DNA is TGTGCCATCAGTGGCCACCAAGAGACCCAGTACTTC. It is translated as CAISGHQETQYF.